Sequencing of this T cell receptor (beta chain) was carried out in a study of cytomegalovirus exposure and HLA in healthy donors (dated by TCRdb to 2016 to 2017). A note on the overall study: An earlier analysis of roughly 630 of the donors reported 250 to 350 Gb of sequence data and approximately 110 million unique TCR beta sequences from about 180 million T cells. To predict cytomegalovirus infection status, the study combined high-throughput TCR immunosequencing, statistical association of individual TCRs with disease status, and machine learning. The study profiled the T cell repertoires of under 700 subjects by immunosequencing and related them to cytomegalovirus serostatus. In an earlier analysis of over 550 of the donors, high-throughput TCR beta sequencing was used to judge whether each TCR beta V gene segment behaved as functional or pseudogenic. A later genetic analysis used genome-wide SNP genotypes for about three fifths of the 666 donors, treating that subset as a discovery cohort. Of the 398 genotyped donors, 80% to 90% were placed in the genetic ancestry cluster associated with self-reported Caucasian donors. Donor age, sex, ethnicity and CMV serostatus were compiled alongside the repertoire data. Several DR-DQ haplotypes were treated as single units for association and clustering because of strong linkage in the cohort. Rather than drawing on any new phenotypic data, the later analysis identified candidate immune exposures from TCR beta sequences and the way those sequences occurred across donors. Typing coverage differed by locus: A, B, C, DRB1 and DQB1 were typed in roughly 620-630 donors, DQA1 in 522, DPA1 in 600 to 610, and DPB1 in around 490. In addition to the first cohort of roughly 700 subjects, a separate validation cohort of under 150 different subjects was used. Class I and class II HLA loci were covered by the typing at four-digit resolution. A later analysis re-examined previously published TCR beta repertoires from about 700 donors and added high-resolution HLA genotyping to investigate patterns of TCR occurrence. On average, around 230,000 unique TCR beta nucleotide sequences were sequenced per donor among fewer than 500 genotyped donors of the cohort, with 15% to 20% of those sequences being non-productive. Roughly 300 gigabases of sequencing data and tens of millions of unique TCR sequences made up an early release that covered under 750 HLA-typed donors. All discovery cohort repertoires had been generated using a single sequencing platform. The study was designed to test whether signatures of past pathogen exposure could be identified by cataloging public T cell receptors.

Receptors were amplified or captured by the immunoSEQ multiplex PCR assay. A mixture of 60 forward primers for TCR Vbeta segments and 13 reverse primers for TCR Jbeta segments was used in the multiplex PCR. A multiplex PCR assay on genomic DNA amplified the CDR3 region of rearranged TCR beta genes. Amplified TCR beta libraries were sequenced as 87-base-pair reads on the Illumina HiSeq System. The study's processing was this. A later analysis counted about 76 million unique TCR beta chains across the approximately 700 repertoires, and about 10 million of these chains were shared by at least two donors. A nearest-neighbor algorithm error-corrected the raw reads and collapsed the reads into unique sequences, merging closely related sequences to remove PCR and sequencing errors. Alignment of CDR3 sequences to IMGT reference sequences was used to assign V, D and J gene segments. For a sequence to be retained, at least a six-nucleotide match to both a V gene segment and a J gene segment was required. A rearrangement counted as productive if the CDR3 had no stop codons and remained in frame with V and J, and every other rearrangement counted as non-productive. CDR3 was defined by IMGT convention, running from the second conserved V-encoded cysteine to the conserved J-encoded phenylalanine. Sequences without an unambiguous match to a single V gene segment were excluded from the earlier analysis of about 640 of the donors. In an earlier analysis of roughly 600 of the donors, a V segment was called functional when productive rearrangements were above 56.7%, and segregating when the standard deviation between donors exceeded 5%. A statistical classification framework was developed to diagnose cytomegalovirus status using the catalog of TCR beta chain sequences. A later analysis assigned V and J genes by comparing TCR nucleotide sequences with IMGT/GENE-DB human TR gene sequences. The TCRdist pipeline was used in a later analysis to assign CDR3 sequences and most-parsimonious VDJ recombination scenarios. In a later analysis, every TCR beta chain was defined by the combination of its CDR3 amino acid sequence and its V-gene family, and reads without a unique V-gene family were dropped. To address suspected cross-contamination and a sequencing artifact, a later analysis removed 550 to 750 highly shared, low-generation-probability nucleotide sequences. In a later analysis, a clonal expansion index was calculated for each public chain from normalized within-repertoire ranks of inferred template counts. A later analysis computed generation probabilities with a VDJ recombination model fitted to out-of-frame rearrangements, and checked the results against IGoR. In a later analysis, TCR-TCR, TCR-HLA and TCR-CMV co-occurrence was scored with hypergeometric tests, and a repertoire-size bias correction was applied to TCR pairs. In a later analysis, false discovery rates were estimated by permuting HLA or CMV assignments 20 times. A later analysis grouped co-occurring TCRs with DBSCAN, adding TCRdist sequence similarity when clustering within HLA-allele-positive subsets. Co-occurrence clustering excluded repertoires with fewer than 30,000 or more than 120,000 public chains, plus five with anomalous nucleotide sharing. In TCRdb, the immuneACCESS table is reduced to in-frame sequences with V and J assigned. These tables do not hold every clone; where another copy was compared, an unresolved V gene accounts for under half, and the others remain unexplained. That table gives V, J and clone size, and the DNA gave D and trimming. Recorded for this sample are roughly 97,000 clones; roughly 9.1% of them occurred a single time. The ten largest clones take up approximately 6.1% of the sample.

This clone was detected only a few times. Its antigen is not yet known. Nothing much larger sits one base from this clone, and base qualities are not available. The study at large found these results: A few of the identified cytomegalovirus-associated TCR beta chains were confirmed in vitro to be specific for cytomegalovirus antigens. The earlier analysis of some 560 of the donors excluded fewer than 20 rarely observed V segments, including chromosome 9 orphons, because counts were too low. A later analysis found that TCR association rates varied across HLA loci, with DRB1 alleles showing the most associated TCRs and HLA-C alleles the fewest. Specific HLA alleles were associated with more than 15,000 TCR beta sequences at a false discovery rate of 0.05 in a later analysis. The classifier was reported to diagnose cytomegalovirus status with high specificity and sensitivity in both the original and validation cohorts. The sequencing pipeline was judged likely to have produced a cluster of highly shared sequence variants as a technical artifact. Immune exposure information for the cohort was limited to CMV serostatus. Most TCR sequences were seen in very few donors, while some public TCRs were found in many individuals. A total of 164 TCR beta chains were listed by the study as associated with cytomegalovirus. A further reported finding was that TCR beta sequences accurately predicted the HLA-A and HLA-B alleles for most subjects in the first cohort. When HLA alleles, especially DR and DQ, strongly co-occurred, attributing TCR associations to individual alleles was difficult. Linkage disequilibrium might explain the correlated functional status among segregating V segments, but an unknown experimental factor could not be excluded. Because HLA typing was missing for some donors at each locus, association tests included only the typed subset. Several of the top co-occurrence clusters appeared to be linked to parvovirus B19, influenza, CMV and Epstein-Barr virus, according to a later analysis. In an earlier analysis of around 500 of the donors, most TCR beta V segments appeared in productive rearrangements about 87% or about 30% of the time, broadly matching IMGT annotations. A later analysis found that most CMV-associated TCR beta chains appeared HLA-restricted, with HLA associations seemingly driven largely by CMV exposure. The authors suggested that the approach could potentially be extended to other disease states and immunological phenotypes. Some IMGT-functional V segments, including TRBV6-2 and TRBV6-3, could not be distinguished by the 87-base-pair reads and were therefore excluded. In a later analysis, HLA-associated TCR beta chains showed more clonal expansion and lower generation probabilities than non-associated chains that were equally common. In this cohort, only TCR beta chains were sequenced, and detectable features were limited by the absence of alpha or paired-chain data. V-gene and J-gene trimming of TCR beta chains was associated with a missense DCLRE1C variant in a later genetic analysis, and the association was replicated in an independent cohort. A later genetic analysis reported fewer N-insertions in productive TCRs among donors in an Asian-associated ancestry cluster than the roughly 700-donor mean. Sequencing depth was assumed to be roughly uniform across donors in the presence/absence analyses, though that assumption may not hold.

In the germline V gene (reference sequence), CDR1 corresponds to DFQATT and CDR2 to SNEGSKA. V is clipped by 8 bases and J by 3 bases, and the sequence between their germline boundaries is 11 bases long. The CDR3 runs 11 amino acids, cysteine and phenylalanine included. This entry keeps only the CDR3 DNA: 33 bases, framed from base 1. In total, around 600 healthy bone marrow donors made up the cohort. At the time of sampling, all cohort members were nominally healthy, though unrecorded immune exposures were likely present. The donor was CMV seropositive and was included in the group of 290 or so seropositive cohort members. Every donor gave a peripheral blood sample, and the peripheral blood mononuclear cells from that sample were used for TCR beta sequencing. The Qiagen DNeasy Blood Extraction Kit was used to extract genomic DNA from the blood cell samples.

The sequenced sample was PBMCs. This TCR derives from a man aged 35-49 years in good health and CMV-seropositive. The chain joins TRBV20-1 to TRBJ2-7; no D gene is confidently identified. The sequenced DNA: TGCAGTCCCGGAGACGGCTACGAGCAGTACTTC. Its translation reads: CSPGDGYEQYF.